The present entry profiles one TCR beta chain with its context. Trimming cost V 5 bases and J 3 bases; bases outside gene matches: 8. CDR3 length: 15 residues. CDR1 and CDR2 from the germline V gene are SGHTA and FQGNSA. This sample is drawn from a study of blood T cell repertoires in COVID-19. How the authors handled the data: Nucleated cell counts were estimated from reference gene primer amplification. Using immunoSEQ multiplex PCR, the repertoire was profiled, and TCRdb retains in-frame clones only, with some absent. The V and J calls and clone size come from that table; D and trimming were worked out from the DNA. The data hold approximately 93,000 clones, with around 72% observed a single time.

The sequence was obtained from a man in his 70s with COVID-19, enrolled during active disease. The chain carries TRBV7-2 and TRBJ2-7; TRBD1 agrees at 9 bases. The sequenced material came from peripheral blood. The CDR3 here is CASSVQQGALYEQYF. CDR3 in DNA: TGTGCCAGCAGCGTTCAACAGGGGGCCCTCTACGAGCAGTACTTC.